The next 5 T cell receptor beta chains were all read from a single sample in a study of CD8+ T cells in alopecia areata. The authors extracted RNA and reverse transcribed it into cDNA as the sequencing template. TCRdb keeps only in-frame clones here, not all; method: immunoSEQ multiplex PCR. The top ten clones hold about 9.4% of a sample with about 180,000 clones, approximately 51% of them seen once. Treatment given: oral pan-JAK inhibitor, 5-10 mg twice daily. The input for sequencing was CD8+ T cells sorted from blood, taken at week 52, from a patient treated with tofacitinib. Receptor source: a human donor with alopecia areata.

This chain links TRBV27 with TRBJ1-2; the D is unclear. Germline V lookup: CDR1 MNHEY, CDR2 SMNVEV (reference sequence). The CDR3 has 13 amino acids. The V gene lost 7 bases and the J gene lost 4 bases, with 13 bases spanning the gap. The CDR3, as DNA: TGTGCCAGCAAATCGACCGGGAGCTATGGCTACACCTTC. It yields the protein CASKSTGSYGYTF.

J is TRBJ2-2 and V is TRBV5-1; no clear D. This CDR3 is 14 amino acids long. V gave up 2 bases and J gave up 1 base, with 6 bases separating them. Germline V CDR1 and CDR2: SGHRS, YFSETQ. The CDR3 is CASSFGRNTGELFF. The CDR3 DNA reads as TGCGCCAGCAGCTTCGGGCGGAACACCGGGGAGCTGTTTTTT.

This clone was seen a few times. The V gene is TRBV18, the J gene TRBJ2-1; D is unclear. Germline V gene data show CDR1 as KGHSH and CDR2 as LQKENI. V lost 2 bases to trimming and J lost 8 bases, with 16 bases between them. The CDR3 extends over 15 amino acids. The CDR3 coding sequence is TGTGCCAGCTCACCATCGTCTAATCGAATTTATGAGCAGTTCTTC. Translating gives CASSPSSNRIYEQFF.

The chain is built from TRBV7-9 and TRBJ2-7, with D perhaps TRBD1 (6 bases). The ends were cut back, 5 bases at V and 4 bases at J, with 12 bases in the middle. The CDR3 extends over 13 amino acids. Germline loops: CDR1 SEHNR, CDR2 FQNEAQ (reference sequence). The CDR3 DNA sequence: TGTGCCAGCAGCCCAGAAGACAGGTACGAGCAGTACTTC. Its protein product is CASSPEDRYEQYF. Together with reference TRBV7-9 and TRBJ2-7, the CDR3 gives the full variable domain: DTGVSQNPRHKITKRGQNVTFRCDPISEHNRLYWYRQTLGQGPEFLTYFQNEAQLEKSRLLSDRFSAERPKGSFSTLEIQRTEQGDSAMYLCASSPEDRYEQYFGPGTRLTVT.

This chain joins TRBV7-9 and TRBJ2-1; possible D gene TRBD2, 7 bases. This CDR3 comprises 14 residues. V shed 4 bases and J shed 7 bases, with 14 bases lying between them. Germline V gene sequence: CDR1 SEHNR, CDR2 FQNEAQ (reference sequence). CDR3 sequence reads: CASSSGGVGNEQFF. CDR3 DNA: TGTGCCAGCAGCTCGGGGGGCGTGGGTAATGAGCAGTTCTTC.